Reported below is one TCR beta chain. Its antigen is unknown. Trimming left V 2 bases short and J 0 bases short, with 7 bases between. The CDR3 length is 13 residues. CDR1 is SQVTM, CDR2 ANQGSEA, per germline. TCRdb processed the multiplex PCR reads anew with MiXCR; each CDR3 protein has one entry. The sample shows some 200,000 distinct CDR3 sequences, approximately 30% of them seen only once. The data were obtained in a study of breast tumors, draining lymph nodes, adjacent tissues. Study results and limitations: Findings are consistent with lymph node origin and intratumoral expansion of most tumor T cells. Tumor T cell lymph node origin was a supported hypothesis, not proven.

Samples came from axillary lymph nodes draining the breast cancer. This TCR was recovered from a female donor with breast cancer. Some clones in this sample may be carry-over from other donors' samples. The chain is built from TRBV29-1 and TRBJ1-1; D may be TRBD1 (5 bases). Sequenced: axillary lymph node tissue. Here the CDR3 reads CSVEPGLNTEAFF. The DNA of the CDR3 is TGCAGCGTTGAACCAGGGTTGAACACTGAAGCTTTCTTT.